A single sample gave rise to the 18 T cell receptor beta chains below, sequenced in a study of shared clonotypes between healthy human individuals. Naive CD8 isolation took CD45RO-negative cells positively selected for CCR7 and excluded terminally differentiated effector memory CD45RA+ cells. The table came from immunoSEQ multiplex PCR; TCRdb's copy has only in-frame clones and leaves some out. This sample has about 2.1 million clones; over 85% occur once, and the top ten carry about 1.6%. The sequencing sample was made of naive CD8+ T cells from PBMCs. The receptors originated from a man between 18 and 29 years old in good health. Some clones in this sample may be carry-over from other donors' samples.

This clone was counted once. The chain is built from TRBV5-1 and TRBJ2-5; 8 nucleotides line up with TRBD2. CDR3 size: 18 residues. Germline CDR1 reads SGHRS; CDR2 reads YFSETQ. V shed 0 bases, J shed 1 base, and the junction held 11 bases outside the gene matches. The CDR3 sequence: CASSLEASGRHVQETQYF. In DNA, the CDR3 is TGCGCCAGCAGCTTGGAGGCTAGCGGGCGACATGTCCAAGAGACCCAGTACTTC.

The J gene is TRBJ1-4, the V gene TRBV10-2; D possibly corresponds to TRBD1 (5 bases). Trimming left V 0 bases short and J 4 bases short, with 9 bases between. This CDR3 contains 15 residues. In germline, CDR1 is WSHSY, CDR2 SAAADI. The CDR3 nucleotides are TGCGCCAGCAGTGAGTCCGGGACGGATAATGAAAAACTGTTTTTT. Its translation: CASSESGTDNEKLFF.

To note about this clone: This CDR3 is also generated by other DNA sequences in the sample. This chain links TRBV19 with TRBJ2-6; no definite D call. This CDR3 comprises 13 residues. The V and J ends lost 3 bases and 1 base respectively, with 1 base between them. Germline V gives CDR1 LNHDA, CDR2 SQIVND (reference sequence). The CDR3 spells CASSISGANVLTF. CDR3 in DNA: TGTGCCAGTAGTATTTCTGGGGCCAACGTCCTGACTTTC. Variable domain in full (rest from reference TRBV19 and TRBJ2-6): DGGITQSPKYLFRKEGQNVTLSCEQNLNHDAMYWYRQDPGQGLRLIYYSQIVNDFQKGDIAEGYSVSREKKESFPLTVTSAQKNPTAFYLCASSISGANVLTFGAGSRLTVL.

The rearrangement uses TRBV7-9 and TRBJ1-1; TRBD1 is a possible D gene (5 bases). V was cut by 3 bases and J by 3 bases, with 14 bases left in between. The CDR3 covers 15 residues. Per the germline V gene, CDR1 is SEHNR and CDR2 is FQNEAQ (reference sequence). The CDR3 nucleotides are TGTGCCAGCAGCTTCCCTGGGACGGGGGACACTGAAGCTTTCTTT. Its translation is CASSFPGTGDTEAFF.

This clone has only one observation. The CDR3 here is CASSSRGTNIQYF. The CDR3 DNA reads TGTGCCAGCAGCTCTCGGGGGACAAACATTCAGTACTTC. The chain is built from TRBV7-8 and TRBJ2-4; D might be TRBD2 (6 bases). The V and J ends lost 4 bases and 6 bases respectively, with 10 bases between them. Germline CDR1 and CDR2: SGHVS and FQNEAQ. The CDR3 is 13 residues long.

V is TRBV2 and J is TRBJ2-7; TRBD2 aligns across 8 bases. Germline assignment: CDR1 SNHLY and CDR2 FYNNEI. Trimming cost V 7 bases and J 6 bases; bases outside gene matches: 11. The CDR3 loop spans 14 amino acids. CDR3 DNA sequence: TGTGCCAGCAAAGGAGCGGGAGATGTTCGCGAGCAGTACTTC. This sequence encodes CASKGAGDVREQYF.

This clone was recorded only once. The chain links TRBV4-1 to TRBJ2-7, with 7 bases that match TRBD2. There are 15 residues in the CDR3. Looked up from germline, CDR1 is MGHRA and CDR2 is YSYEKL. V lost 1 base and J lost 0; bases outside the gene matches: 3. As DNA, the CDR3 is TGCGCCAGCAGCCAAGTCGGGACTACCTCCTACGAGCAGTACTTC. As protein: CASSQVGTTSYEQYF.

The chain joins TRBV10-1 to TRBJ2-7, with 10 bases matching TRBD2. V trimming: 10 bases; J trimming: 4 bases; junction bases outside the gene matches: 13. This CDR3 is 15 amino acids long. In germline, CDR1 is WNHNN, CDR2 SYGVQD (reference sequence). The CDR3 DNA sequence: TGCGCCACCACGGCGTTCCTAGCGGGGGAATACGAGCAGTACTTC. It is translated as CATTAFLAGEYEQYF.

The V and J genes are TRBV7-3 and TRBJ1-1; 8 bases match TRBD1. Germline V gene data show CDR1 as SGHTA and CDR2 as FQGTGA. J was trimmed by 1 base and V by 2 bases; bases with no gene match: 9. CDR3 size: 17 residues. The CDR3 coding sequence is TGTGCCAGCAGCTTAGAAGGGACAGGTTGGGGGAACACTGAAGCTTTCTTT. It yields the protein CASSLEGTGWGNTEAFF.

DNA for the CDR3: TGTGCCAGCAGTTTGGTCCCCACAGGGAACTATGGCTACACCTTC. Protein product: CASSLVPTGNYGYTF. This chain connects TRBV28 to TRBJ1-2; possible D gene TRBD1, 6 bases. In germline, CDR1 is MDHEN, CDR2 SYDVKM. V dropped 3 bases and J dropped 2 bases, with 13 bases sitting between them. The CDR3 has 15 residues.

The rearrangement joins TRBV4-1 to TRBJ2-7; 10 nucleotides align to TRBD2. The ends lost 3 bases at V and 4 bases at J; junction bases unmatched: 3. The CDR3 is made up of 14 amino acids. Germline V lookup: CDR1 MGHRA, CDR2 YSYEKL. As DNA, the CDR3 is TGCGCCAGCAGCCACCTAGCGGGGGTATACGAGCAGTACTTC. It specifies CASSHLAGVYEQYF.

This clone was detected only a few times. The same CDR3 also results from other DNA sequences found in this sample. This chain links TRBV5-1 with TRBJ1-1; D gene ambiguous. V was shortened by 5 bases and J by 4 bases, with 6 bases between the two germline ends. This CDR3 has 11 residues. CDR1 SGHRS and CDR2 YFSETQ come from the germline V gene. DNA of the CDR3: TGCGCCAGCAGAGGAGGCACTGAAGCTTTCTTT. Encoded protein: CASRGGTEAFF.

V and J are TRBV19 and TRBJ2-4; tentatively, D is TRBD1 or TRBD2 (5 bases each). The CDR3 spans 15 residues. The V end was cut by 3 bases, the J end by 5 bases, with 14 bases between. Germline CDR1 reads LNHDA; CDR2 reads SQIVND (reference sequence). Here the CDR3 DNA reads TGTGCCAGTAGTATTTTGTCTAGCAGGGAAAACATTCAGTACTTC. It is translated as CASSILSSRENIQYF.

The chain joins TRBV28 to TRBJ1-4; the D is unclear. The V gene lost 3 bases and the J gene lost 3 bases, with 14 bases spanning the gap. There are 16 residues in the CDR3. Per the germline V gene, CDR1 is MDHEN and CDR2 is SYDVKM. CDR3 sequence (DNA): TGTGCCAGCAGTTTGCTTCCAGCGGCGCCTAATGAAAAACTGTTTTTT. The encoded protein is CASSLLPAAPNEKLFF.

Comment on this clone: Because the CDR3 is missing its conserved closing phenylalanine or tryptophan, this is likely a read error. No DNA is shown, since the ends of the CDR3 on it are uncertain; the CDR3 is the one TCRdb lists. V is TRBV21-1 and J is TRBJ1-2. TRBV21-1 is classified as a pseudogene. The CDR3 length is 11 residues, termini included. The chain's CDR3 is CASSKSLLARE.

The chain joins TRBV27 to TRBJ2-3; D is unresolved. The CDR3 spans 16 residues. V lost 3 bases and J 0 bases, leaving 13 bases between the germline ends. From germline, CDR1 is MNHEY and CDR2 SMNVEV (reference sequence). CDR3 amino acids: CASSFQGKSSTDTQYF. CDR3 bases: TGTGCCAGCAGTTTCCAAGGGAAGTCTAGCACAGATACGCAGTATTTT.

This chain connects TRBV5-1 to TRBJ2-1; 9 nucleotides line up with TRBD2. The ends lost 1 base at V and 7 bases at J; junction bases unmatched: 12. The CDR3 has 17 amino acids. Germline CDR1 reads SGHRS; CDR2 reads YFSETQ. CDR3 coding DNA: TGCGCCAGCAGCTTGTTCGGCGGGAGGGCCGTTTTGAATGAGCAGTTCTTC. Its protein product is CASSLFGGRAVLNEQFF.

Written as DNA, the CDR3 is TGTGCCAGCAGTTTATCGAGACAGTTTCCGAATGAAAAACTGTTTTTT. It yields the protein CASSLSRQFPNEKLFF. The V gene is TRBV27, the J gene TRBJ1-4; maybe TRBD1 (5 bases). V shed 0 bases and J shed 5 bases, with 13 bases lying between them. The CDR3 extends over 16 amino acids. Per the germline V gene, CDR1 is MNHEY and CDR2 is SMNVEV (reference sequence).